These 30 T cell receptor beta chains originate from one sample sequenced in a study of cytomegalovirus exposure and HLA in healthy donors. The method was immunoSEQ multiplex PCR; TCRdb's version includes in-frame clones alone and lacks a portion of them. The sample lists 250,000 or so clones, around 87% occurring once. The sequenced material came from PBMCs. These TCRs come from a woman between 18 and 30 years old in good health and CMV-seronegative.

V is TRBV7-8 and J is TRBJ2-1; 13 bases are a match to TRBD2. Germline trimming cut 0 bases from V and 3 bases from J; bases unmatched to any gene: 5. This CDR3 spans 18 amino acids. CDR1 SGHVS and CDR2 FQNEAQ come from the germline V gene. The CDR3 nucleotides read TGTGCCAGCAGCTTAGCCCGACTAGCGGGAGGTGTCTACAATGAGCAGTTCTTC. Translation gives CASSLARLAGGVYNEQFF.

This chain connects TRBV18 to TRBJ1-5; 10 bases are a match to TRBD1. The length of the CDR3 is 15 residues. Trimming took 3 bases from V and 8 from J; bases not matched to a gene: 7. Germline lookup yields CDR1 KGHSH and CDR2 LQKENI. CDR3 coding DNA: TGTGCCAGCTCACCTACTGGGGACAGGGGAGAGCCCCAGCATTTT. It encodes CASSPTGDRGEPQHF.

The CDR3 sequence: CASTTWDFTVSSGANVLTF. The CDR3 DNA follows: TGTGCCAGCACCACCTGGGACTTTACCGTGAGCTCTGGGGCCAACGTCCTGACTTTC. The chain is built from TRBV28 and TRBJ2-6; maybe TRBD2 (6 bases). Deletions cut 7 bases from V and 0 bases from J, with 22 bases between. From germline, CDR1 is MDHEN and CDR2 SYDVKM. There are 19 residues in the CDR3.

This clone was counted a single time. CDR3 region: CASSPDRGAVEAFF. CDR3 nucleotide sequence: TGTGCCAGCAGCCCGGACAGGGGGGCCGTCGAAGCTTTCTTT. J is TRBJ1-1 and V is TRBV7-2; 10 bases are shared with TRBD1. Germline V gene sequence: CDR1 SGHTA, CDR2 FQGNSA. CDR3 size: 14 residues. Trimming at V came to 5 bases and at J to 8 bases, leaving 8 bases not matched to a gene.

The chain employs TRBV6-5 and TRBJ1-1; the match to TRBD1 covers 9 bases. The germline V gene has CDR1 MNHEY and CDR2 SVGAGI. The CDR3 totals 14 residues. V was pared by 5 bases and J by 2 bases, with 3 bases of the junction left unmatched. The CDR3 here is CASSTGQGNTEAFF. As DNA, the CDR3 is TGTGCCAGCAGTACGGGACAGGGAAACACTGAAGCTTTCTTT.

This clone showed up just a few times. The V call is TRBV11-3, the J call TRBJ2-7; possible D gene TRBD1, 5 bases. CDR3 length equals 12 residues. The V end lost 3 bases, the J end lost 6 bases, and 9 bases lay between the germline ends. The germline CDR1 and CDR2 sequences are SGHNT and YENEEA. CDR3 DNA sequence: TGTGCCAGCAGCTTCAGGACAAGCGAGCAGTACTTC. It yields the protein CASSFRTSEQYF.

The J gene is TRBJ1-4, the V gene TRBV7-6; D not certain. Trimming took off 2 bases at V and 2 bases at J, with 6 bases between the two ends. Germline V gene lookup returns CDR1 SGHVS and CDR2 FNYEAQ. The CDR3 totals 14 residues. This CDR3 reads CASSLIGTNEKLFF. Here the CDR3 DNA reads TGTGCCAGCAGCTTAATCGGGACTAATGAAAAACTGTTTTTT.

The V and J genes are TRBV6-5 and TRBJ1-5; 8 bases align to TRBD1. CDR1 is MNHEY, CDR2 SVGAGI, per germline. The CDR3 loop spans 15 amino acids. V was pared by 6 bases and J by 0 bases, with 4 bases of the junction left unmatched. As DNA, the CDR3 is TGTGCCAGCAGACCCCAGGGGGCTAGCAATCAGCCCCAGCATTTT. Protein product: CASRPQGASNQPQHF.

This chain connects TRBV27 to TRBJ2-3; a weak D match, TRBD2 (7 bases). The CDR3 is made up of 15 amino acids. Germline V lookup: CDR1 MNHEY, CDR2 SMNVEV (reference sequence). V was shortened by 6 bases and J by 2 bases, with 15 bases between the two germline ends. The CDR3 here is CASRQGLHLTDTQYF. CDR3 coding DNA: TGTGCCAGCAGACAGGGACTACACCTCACAGATACGCAGTATTTT.

The CDR3 nucleotides are TGCGCCAGCAGCCAACTCCCAGGGAACACCGGGGAGCTGTTTTTT. Amino acids: CASSQLPGNTGELFF. The chain couples TRBV4-1 to TRBJ2-2; D not resolved. Germline V gene lookup returns CDR1 MGHRA and CDR2 YSYEKL. The CDR3 is made up of 15 amino acids. V lost 2 bases to trimming and J lost 1 base, with 8 bases between them.

The V gene is TRBV7-9, the J gene TRBJ2-7; D is perhaps TRBD2 (5 bases). Germline-derived CDR1 and CDR2 are SEHNR and FQNEAQ (reference sequence). Trimming left V 4 bases short and J 3 bases short, with 16 bases between. There are 15 residues in the CDR3. This CDR3 is CASSSTTGNDYEQYF. The CDR3 region has the DNA TGTGCCAGCAGCTCTACTACCGGGAACGACTACGAGCAGTACTTC.

V and J are TRBV7-9 and TRBJ2-7; 9 nucleotides agree with TRBD1. Germline values: CDR1 SEHNR, CDR2 FQNEAQ (reference sequence). Trimming removed 7 bases from V and 3 bases from J; junction bases left unmatched: 13. The CDR3 totals 16 residues. The CDR3 coding sequence is TGTGCCAGCACCGGGGGGTCTCCGGACAGGGGCTACGAGCAGTACTTC. Its protein product is CASTGGSPDRGYEQYF.

The chain recombines TRBV28 with TRBJ1-2, with TRBD1 matching 7 bases. J was trimmed by 8 bases and V by 8 bases; bases with no gene match: 8. In germline, CDR1 is MDHEN, CDR2 SYDVKM. This CDR3 comprises 12 residues. CDR3 in amino acids: CASARDRTGYTF. DNA of the CDR3: TGTGCCAGCGCCCGGGACAGAACCGGCTACACCTTC.

The chain is built from TRBV28 and TRBJ2-1, with D possibly TRBD2 on 6 matching bases. Germline CDR1 is MDHEN and CDR2 is SYDVKM. The CDR3 sequence is 14 residues long. V was pared by 2 bases and J by 2 bases, with 7 bases between. The CDR3 reads CASSLLATYNEQFF. The CDR3 DNA follows: TGTGCCAGCAGTTTACTAGCGACCTACAATGAGCAGTTCTTC.

The rearrangement uses TRBV2 and TRBJ1-2; D is unresolved. Germline-derived CDR1 and CDR2 are SNHLY and FYNNEI. With 1 base removed from V and 0 bases from J, the gap between germline ends came to 15 bases. The CDR3 length is 17 residues. DNA for the CDR3: TGTGCCAGCAGTGAAGAGGAGGGATCCCTAGCTAACTATGGCTACACCTTC. This gives the protein CASSEEEGSLANYGYTF.

This sequence joins TRBV11-2 and TRBJ1-1; D is perhaps TRBD1 (6 bases). Germline V lookup: CDR1 SGHAT, CDR2 FQNNGV. The CDR3 has 16 amino acids. Trimming took off 4 bases at V and 5 bases at J, with 20 bases between the two ends. The CDR3: CASSSPAPNRVTEAFF. Here the CDR3 DNA reads TGTGCCAGCAGCTCCCCAGCTCCCAACAGGGTTACTGAAGCTTTCTTT. Drawing the rest from reference TRBV11-2 and TRBJ1-1, the complete variable domain is EAGVAQSPRYKIIEKRQSVAFWCNPISGHATLYWYQQILGQGPKLLIQFQNNGVVDDSQLPKDRFSAERLKGVDSTLKIQPAKLEDSAVYLCASSSPAPNRVTEAFFGQGTRLTVV.

This clone was counted only a few times. V usage is TRBV29-1 and J usage is TRBJ1-6; 7 nucleotides line up with TRBD1. The CDR3 consists of 14 residues. V shed 4 bases and J 5 bases; nucleotides not matched to a gene: 5. Germline CDR1 reads SQVTM; CDR2 reads ANQGSEA. CDR3 in DNA: TGCAGCGTTGGACAGGGCGGAGATAATTCACCCCTCCACTTT. This codes for CSVGQGGDNSPLHF. Full variable domain (rest looked up from reference TRBV29-1 and TRBJ1-6): SAVISQKPSRDICQRGTSLTIQCQVDSQVTMMFWYRQQPGQSLTLIATANQGSEATYESGFVIDKFPISRPNLTFSTLTVSNMSPEDSSIYLCSVGQGGDNSPLHFGNGTRLTVT.

The V gene is TRBV28, the J gene TRBJ1-4, with 10 bases identical to TRBD1. CDR1 MDHEN and CDR2 SYDVKM come from the germline V gene. With V trimmed by 6 bases and J by 0 bases, 4 bases remained unmatched. This CDR3 spans 16 amino acids. The CDR3 bases are TGTGCCAGCAGCCCGGGACAGGGGACAACTAATGAAAAACTGTTTTTT. Protein: CASSPGQGTTNEKLFF.

This chain links TRBV4-3 with TRBJ1-4; 8 bases align to TRBD1. V dropped 2 bases and J dropped 8; count of bases not matched to a gene: 4. In germline, CDR1 is LGHNA, CDR2 YSLEER. The CDR3 is made up of 14 amino acids. The chain's CDR3 is CASSQRGTGEKLFF. The DNA for the CDR3 is TGCGCCAGCAGCCAACGTGGGACAGGCGAAAAACTGTTTTTT.

V is TRBV5-1 and J is TRBJ2-7; 8 nucleotides align to TRBD2. This CDR3 region has 15 residues. Germline CDR1 reads SGHRS; CDR2 reads YFSETQ. With 4 bases clipped from V and 0 bases from J, the junction kept 6 bases outside the gene matches. The CDR3 reads CASSPRGGDSYEQYF. In DNA form, the CDR3 reads TGCGCCAGCAGCCCCCGGGGGGGAGACTCCTACGAGCAGTACTTC.

This chain connects TRBV4-2 to TRBJ2-1; D may be TRBD1 (6 bases). The CDR3 is made up of 14 amino acids. V dropped 2 bases and J dropped 4 bases, with 9 bases sitting between them. From germline, CDR1 is LGHNA and CDR2 YNFKEQ. DNA for the CDR3: TGTGCCAGCAGCCAAATAACAGGGTACAATGAGCAGTTCTTC. Encoded protein: CASSQITGYNEQFF.

This sequence joins TRBV6-1 and TRBJ2-7; D is perhaps TRBD1 (5 bases). The CDR3 consists of 12 residues. The germline V gene has CDR1 MNHNS and CDR2 SASEGT. Trimming cost V 9 bases and J 3 bases, with 12 bases left between them. CDR3 region: CASGREHYEQYF. DNA of the CDR3: TGTGCCAGTGGCAGGGAACACTACGAGCAGTACTTC.

The gene calls are TRBV5-4 and TRBJ1-1; the D gene is possibly TRBD1 (6 bases). Deletions cut 4 bases from V and 11 bases from J, with 15 bases between. The CDR3 extends over 12 amino acids. Germline V gives CDR1 SGHNT, CDR2 YYREEE (reference sequence). The CDR3 region has the DNA TGTGCCAGCAGCACAAGGGGGGGGGTCGCTTTCTTT. This sequence encodes CASSTRGGVAFF.

The chain recombines TRBV6-5 with TRBJ2-3, with 8 bases identical to TRBD2. The ends lost 4 bases at V and 7 bases at J; junction bases unmatched: 13. The CDR3 extends over 16 amino acids. CDR1 is MNHEY, CDR2 SVGAGI, per germline. CDR3 DNA: TGTGCCAGCAGTTTCACTCTCGGGACTAGTCAAAATACGCAGTATTTT. Translating it yields CASSFTLGTSQNTQYF.

The chain recombines TRBV7-9 with TRBJ2-4; 7 bases match TRBD1. The V and J ends lost 5 bases and 8 bases, in that order; junction bases with no gene match: 9. The CDR3 is 14 amino acids. The V gene's germline CDR1 is SEHNR and CDR2 FQNEAQ (reference sequence). The CDR3 nucleotides read TGTGCCAGCAGCCCGAGACAGGGCGGTTACATTCAGTACTTC. Residues: CASSPRQGGYIQYF.

The chain carries TRBV6-6 and TRBJ1-3; 7 positions match TRBD1. Germline assignment: CDR1 MNHNY and CDR2 SVGAGI (reference sequence). The CDR3 covers 15 residues. Germline trimming cut 1 base from V and 6 bases from J; bases unmatched to any gene: 6. As DNA, the CDR3 is TGTGCCAGCAGTTACTATGACAGGGCTGAAAACACCATATATTTT. This encodes CASSYYDRAENTIYF.

This rearrangement joins TRBV28 to TRBJ2-3; TRBD2 matches 15 bases. There are 18 residues in the CDR3. V dropped 7 bases and J dropped 2; count of bases not matched to a gene: 10. Germline V lookup: CDR1 MDHEN, CDR2 SYDVKM. As DNA, the CDR3 is TGTGCCAGCATCATGAGGACTAGCGGGGGGGAATACACAGATACGCAGTATTTT. Translation: CASIMRTSGGEYTDTQYF.

The chain employs TRBV7-9 and TRBJ1-2; TRBD1 matches 11 bases. The CDR3 contains 14 residues. CDR1 is SEHNR, CDR2 FQNEAQ, per germline (reference sequence). V shed 5 bases, J shed 7 bases, and the junction held 6 bases outside the gene matches. The CDR3, as DNA: TGTGCCAGCAGCCTAGGACAGGGGGCGGGTGGCTACACCTTC. This gives the protein CASSLGQGAGGYTF.

This chain links TRBV5-1 with TRBJ1-2; TRBD1 matches at 9 bases. CDR3 length: 16 residues. Germline V lookup: CDR1 SGHRS, CDR2 YFSETQ. The V gene end was trimmed by 1 base and the J gene end by 0 bases; junction bases not matched to a gene: 4. For the CDR3, the DNA is TGCGCCAGCAGCTTGTCCCGGGACAGGGCTAACTATGGCTACACCTTC. It encodes CASSLSRDRANYGYTF.

About this clone itself: The same CDR3 is also encoded by other DNA sequences in this sample. J is TRBJ2-1 and V is TRBV4-1; TRBD2 matches at 14 bases. The CDR3 extends over 17 amino acids. The germline V gene encodes CDR1 MGHRA and CDR2 YSYEKL. The V gene end was trimmed by 1 base and the J gene end by 1 base; junction bases not matched to a gene: 0. The CDR3 DNA reads TGCGCCAGCAGCCAAGGGACTAGCGGGGGGTCCTACAATGAGCAGTTCTTC. Protein sequence: CASSQGTSGGSYNEQFF.